The 29 T cell receptor beta chains reported below all come from one sample, sequenced in a study of blood T cell repertoires in COVID-19. Using immunoSEQ multiplex PCR, the repertoire was profiled, and TCRdb retains in-frame clones only, with some absent. The table has roughly 100,000 clones, 70% to 90% seen once. The sample consisted of peripheral blood. The receptors shown here come from a woman of 80 years or more with acute or convalescent COVID-19.

This clone was observed a single time. The chain uses TRBV5-1 and TRBJ1-5; D gene uncertain. Germline lookup yields CDR1 SGHRS and CDR2 YFSETQ. Trimming left V 0 bases short and J 4 bases short, with 8 bases between. This CDR3 has 14 residues. CDR3 in amino acids: CASSLEGGNQPQHF. For the CDR3, the DNA is TGCGCCAGCAGCTTGGAGGGCGGGAATCAGCCCCAGCATTTT.

This rearrangement joins TRBV5-6 to TRBJ2-3; D not certain. Deletions cut 0 bases from V and 4 bases from J, with 9 bases between. The CDR3 extends over 14 amino acids. Germline CDR1 is SGHDT and CDR2 is YYEEEE. As DNA, the CDR3 is TGTGCCAGCAGCTTGGTTCCGGCGGCAGATACGCAGTATTTT. The encoded protein is CASSLVPAADTQYF.

This clone occurred a few times. Compared with germline, one end of the junction differs, possibly owing to a read error. The genes are TRBV5-4 and TRBJ2-4; D perhaps matches TRBD1 (6 bases). The CDR3 has 16 residues. In germline, CDR1 is SGHNT, CDR2 YYREEE (reference sequence). CDR3 amino acids: CASRSGVELAKNIQYF. The CDR3 bases are TGTGCCAGCAGATCAGGGGTGGAGCTAGCCAAAAACATTCAGTACTTT.

V and J are TRBV19 and TRBJ2-5, with TRBD2 identical over 14 bases. Germline assignment: CDR1 LNHDA and CDR2 SQIVND (reference sequence). With V trimmed by 5 bases and J by 9 bases, 8 bases remained unmatched. This CDR3 contains 15 residues. The CDR3 DNA sequence: TGTGCCAGTAGTCTGACTAGCGGGGGGGTAAATTCCCAGTACTTC. It is translated as CASSLTSGGVNSQYF.

Comment on this clone: The junction does not match germline at one end; this may be a read error. The chain carries TRBV7-7 and TRBJ2-5, with 7 bases matching TRBD2. The CDR3 consists of 14 residues. CDR1 is SSHAT, CDR2 FNYEAQ, per germline (reference sequence). CDR3 bases: TGTGCTAGCAGCTTAGATGGACTAGAAGAGACCCAGTACTTC. Its protein is CASSLDGLEETQYF.

J is TRBJ2-1 and V is TRBV15, with 9 bases fitting TRBD2. The CDR3 covers 12 residues. Germline V CDR1 and CDR2: LNHNV, YYDKDF (reference sequence). Trimming at V came to 11 bases and at J to 4 bases, leaving 3 bases not matched to a gene. CDR3 amino acids: CASSGVYNEQFF. Written as DNA, the CDR3 is TGTGCCTCTAGCGGGGTTTACAATGAGCAGTTCTTC.

This rearrangement joins TRBV6-1 to TRBJ2-7; 7 nucleotides line up with TRBD2. CDR3 length equals 15 residues. Germline V gives CDR1 MNHNS, CDR2 SASEGT. The junction had 8 bases not matched to a gene; V was cut back by 3 bases and J by 3 bases. The CDR3 sequence: CASSDGGGLNYEQYF. CDR3 coding DNA: TGTGCCAGCAGTGACGGCGGGGGTCTAAACTACGAGCAGTACTTC.

This sequence joins TRBV5-5 and TRBJ1-5; D perhaps matches TRBD1 (6 bases). V was pared by 4 bases and J by 3 bases, with 17 bases between. From germline, CDR1 is SGHKS and CDR2 YYEKEE (reference sequence). This CDR3 is built from 16 residues. CDR3 bases: TGTGCCAGCAGCCCTCGGTCGGACAGCGCCAATCAGCCCCAGCATTTT. Translated, it gives CASSPRSDSANQPQHF.

The rearrangement links TRBV27 to TRBJ2-5, with 8 bases lining up with TRBD1. The CDR3 runs to 14 residues. Trimming removed 6 bases from V and 5 bases from J; junction bases left unmatched: 8. Germline V gives CDR1 MNHEY, CDR2 SMNVEV (reference sequence). The CDR3 DNA sequence: TGTGCCAGCAGAACCAGGGGGCGCGTGGAGACCCAGTACTTC. Its protein is CASRTRGRVETQYF.

This chain joins TRBV24-1 and TRBJ2-3, with TRBD1 matching over 7 bases. The V gene end was trimmed by 12 bases and the J gene end by 3 bases; junction bases not matched to a gene: 8. The CDR3 spans 13 residues. Germline CDR1 and CDR2: KGHDR and SFDVKD. CDR3 nucleotide sequence: TGTGCCTCAGAGGGGGCTGGGACAGATACGCAGTATTTT. It encodes CASEGAGTDTQYF.

This clone was counted only a few times. V gene TRBV15 combines with J gene TRBJ2-1, with TRBD2 matching 12 bases. The CDR3 covers 16 residues. V lost 3 bases and J lost 7; bases outside the gene matches: 7. Per germline, CDR1 LNHNV and CDR2 YYDKDF (reference sequence). The CDR3 loop reads CATSREASGGANEQFF. CDR3 bases: TGTGCCACCAGCAGGGAAGCTAGCGGGGGGGCGAATGAGCAGTTCTTC. Drawing the rest from reference TRBV15 and TRBJ2-1, the complete variable domain is DAMVIQNPRYQVTQFGKPVTLSCSQTLNHNVMYWYQQKSSQAPKLLFHYYDKDFNNEADTPDNFQSRRPNTSFCFLDIRSPGLGDTAMYLCATSREASGGANEQFFGPGTRLTVL.

The chain carries TRBV7-9 and TRBJ1-1; 8 positions match TRBD1. V was clipped by 5 bases and J by 1 base; unmatched bases: 6. In germline, CDR1 is SEHNR, CDR2 FQNEAQ (reference sequence). This CDR3 comprises 15 residues. Here the CDR3 DNA reads TGTGCCAGCAGCACCAGACAGGGGCCGAACACTGAAGCTTTCTTT. Translated: CASSTRQGPNTEAFF.

The V gene is TRBV6-5, the J gene TRBJ1-3; no clear D gene. Germline CDR1 is MNHEY and CDR2 is SVGAGI. V was pared by 2 bases and J by 2 bases, with 7 bases between. CDR3 length: 14 amino acids. Here the CDR3 DNA reads TGTGCCAGCAGTTACGGAGGGCCTGGAAACACCATATATTTT. Its protein is CASSYGGPGNTIYF.

This chain links TRBV7-9 with TRBJ1-1, with 8 positions matching TRBD1. CDR1 is SEHNR and CDR2 is FQNEAQ in the germline V gene (reference sequence). J gave up 7 bases and V 3 bases, and 4 bases lay outside the gene matches. CDR3 length: 13 residues. DNA for the CDR3: TGTGCCAGCAGCTTTAATGGACAGGGTGAAGCTTTCTTT. Residues: CASSFNGQGEAFF.

This chain links TRBV11-2 with TRBJ2-2; D is ambiguous. The CDR3 length is 14 residues. Germline V gene lookup returns CDR1 SGHAT and CDR2 FQNNGV. Trimming left V 3 bases short and J 5 bases short, with 10 bases between. This CDR3 is CASSLVSRTGELFF. The DNA for the CDR3 is TGTGCCAGCAGCTTGGTTTCGAGGACCGGGGAGCTGTTTTTT.

The chain has TRBV5-1 and TRBJ2-3; 7 bases are a match to TRBD2. V dropped 4 bases and J dropped 2; count of bases not matched to a gene: 7. The germline V gene has CDR1 SGHRS and CDR2 YFSETQ. This CDR3 contains 15 residues. CDR3 bases: TGCGCCAGCAGCCCCCTACGGGGGGACACAGATACGCAGTATTTT. It is translated as CASSPLRGDTDTQYF.

The rearrangement joins TRBV3-1 (or the pseudogene TRBV3-2) to TRBJ1-2, with D possibly TRBD1 on 6 matching bases. Germline assignment: CDR1 LGHDT and CDR2 YNNKEL (reference sequence). The CDR3 loop spans 17 amino acids. V lost 4 bases and J 3 bases, leaving 21 bases between the germline ends. CDR3 sequence (DNA): TGTGCCAGCAGCCTCCGACTCACGGCAGGGGATGACTATGGCTACACCTTC. Translating gives CASSLRLTAGDDYGYTF.

The chain joins TRBV19 to TRBJ2-7; TRBD1 aligns across 9 bases. Germline loops: CDR1 LNHDA, CDR2 SQIVND (reference sequence). The CDR3 contains 15 residues. V gave up 1 base and J gave up 3 bases; unmatched junction bases: 4. The CDR3 nucleotides are TGTGCCAGTAGTATAGCCGGACAGGGGTTCTACGAGCAGTACTTC. It codes for CASSIAGQGFYEQYF. Complete variable domain (other parts from reference TRBV19 and TRBJ2-7): DGGITQSPKYLFRKEGQNVTLSCEQNLNHDAMYWYRQDPGQGLRLIYYSQIVNDFQKGDIAEGYSVSREKKESFPLTVTSAQKNPTAFYLCASSIAGQGFYEQYFGPGTRLTVT.

The chain uses TRBV19 and TRBJ2-7; 7 nucleotides match TRBD2. With 3 bases clipped from V and 5 bases from J, the junction kept 7 bases outside the gene matches. CDR3 length: 14 residues. Germline CDR1 LNHDA, CDR2 SQIVND (reference sequence). The CDR3 nucleotides are TGTGCCAGTAGTATTTTTGCGGGGGTAGACGAGCAGTACTTC. This translates into CASSIFAGVDEQYF.

This chain uses TRBV7-3 with TRBJ2-3; TRBD2 agrees at 7 bases. Losses at the gene ends were 6 bases for V and 1 base for J; bases not matched to a gene: 13. Germline-derived CDR1 and CDR2 are SGHTA and FQGTGA. This CDR3 is built from 17 residues. The DNA for the CDR3 is TGTGCCAGCAGTCCGTCCATCGGGCTAGCGGGCACAGATACGCAGTATTTT. Residues: CASSPSIGLAGTDTQYF.

This clone is deemed medium-sized. The chain links TRBV28 to TRBJ1-5; D ambiguous. Trimming stripped 7 bases from V and 0 bases from J, with 10 bases between. This CDR3 has 14 residues. The germline V gene has CDR1 MDHEN and CDR2 SYDVKM. CDR3 sequence: CASTPGASNQPQHF. The CDR3 DNA sequence: TGTGCCAGCACCCCGGGAGCTAGCAATCAGCCCCAGCATTTT. Complete variable domain (other parts from reference TRBV28 and TRBJ1-5): DVKVTQSSRYLVKRTGEKVFLECVQDMDHENMFWYRQDPGLGLRLIYFSYDVKMKEKGDIPEGYSVSREKKERFSLILESASTNQTSMYLCASTPGASNQPQHFGDGTRLSIL.

The rearrangement links TRBV10-3 to TRBJ1-6; unclear D gene. The CDR3 is made up of 12 amino acids. The V gene lost 2 bases and the J gene lost 9 bases, with 5 bases spanning the gap. Germline V gene sequence: CDR1 ENHRY, CDR2 SYGVKD. CDR3 protein: CAISETGSPLHF. CDR3 DNA: TGTGCCATCAGTGAGACGGGTTCACCCCTCCACTTT.

The rearrangement uses TRBV12-5 and TRBJ2-7; D perhaps matches TRBD2 (7 bases). V lost 0 bases to trimming and J lost 2 bases, with 20 bases between them. The CDR3 consists of 18 residues. CDR1 is LGHNT and CDR2 is FRNRAP in the germline V gene. The chain's CDR3 is CASGLVPQQGGIPYEQYF. DNA for the CDR3: TGTGCTAGTGGTTTGGTCCCCCAACAGGGAGGGATTCCCTACGAGCAGTACTTC. The full variable domain, in which reference TRBV12-5 and TRBJ2-7 provide the parts outside the CDR3, is DARVTQTPRHKVTEMGQEVTMRCQPILGHNTVFWYRQTMMQGLELLAYFRNRAPLDDSGMPKDRFSAEMPDATLATLKIQPSEPRDSAVYFCASGLVPQQGGIPYEQYFGPGTRLTVT.

The chain recombines TRBV6-5 with TRBJ2-2, with D possibly matching TRBD2 (6 bases). Trimming cost V 6 bases and J 5 bases, with 16 bases left between them. This CDR3 has 15 amino acids. Germline loops: CDR1 MNHEY, CDR2 SVGAGI. The CDR3, as DNA: TGTGCCAGCAGGAACTGGGAGGTGGTTACCGGGGAGCTGTTTTTT. Amino acids: CASRNWEVVTGELFF.

As DNA, the CDR3 is TGTGCCAGCAGCTTGCAGGGTGGCTATGGCTACACCTTC. It is translated as CASSLQGGYGYTF. The J gene is TRBJ1-2, the V gene TRBV7-9; perhaps TRBD1 as D (5 bases). Trimming stripped 3 bases from V and 4 bases from J, with 9 bases between. Germline loops: CDR1 SEHNR, CDR2 FQNEAQ (reference sequence). The CDR3 is made up of 13 amino acids.

The genes are TRBV5-4 and TRBJ1-6; TRBD1 is a possible D gene (6 bases). Germline lookup yields CDR1 SGHNT and CDR2 YYREEE (reference sequence). V lost 2 bases, J lost 7 bases, and 13 bases lay in between. This CDR3 has 15 amino acids. The CDR3 coding sequence is TGTGCCAGCAGCTTACCGGGACAACAAAATTCACCCCTCCACTTT. This gives the protein CASSLPGQQNSPLHF. Together with reference TRBV5-4 and TRBJ1-6, the CDR3 gives the full variable domain: ETGVTQSPTHLIKTRGQQVTLRCSSQSGHNTVSWYQQALGQGPQFIFQYYREEENGRGNFPPRFSGLQFPNYSSELNVNALELDDSALYLCASSLPGQQNSPLHFGNGTRLTVT.

V is TRBV5-1 and J is TRBJ1-1; D remains ambiguous. Germline V lookup: CDR1 SGHRS, CDR2 YFSETQ. Trimming stripped 3 bases from V and 5 bases from J, with 14 bases between. The CDR3 has 14 amino acids. As DNA, the CDR3 is TGCGCCAGCAGCTACCGGAGTGGCGGGACTGAAGCTTTCTTT. As protein: CASSYRSGGTEAFF. The entire variable domain, with the rest obtained from reference TRBV5-1 and TRBJ1-1, is as follows: KAGVTQTPRYLIKTRGQQVTLSCSPISGHRSVSWYQQTPGQGLQFLFEYFSETQRNKGNFPGRFSGRQFSNSRSEMNVSTLELGDSALYLCASSYRSGGTEAFFGQGTRLTVV.

This clone was found a few times. The CDR3 coding sequence is TGTGCCAGCGGGATCAGGGGTTACGAGCAGTACTTC. Protein product: CASGIRGYEQYF. The chain has TRBV3-1 (or the pseudogene TRBV3-2) and TRBJ2-7; tentatively, D is TRBD1 (6 bases). Germline V gene data show CDR1 as LGHDT and CDR2 as YNNKEL (reference sequence). Trimming left V 8 bases short and J 4 bases short, with 12 bases between. The length of the CDR3 is 12 residues.

The gene calls are TRBV28 and TRBJ1-4, with D maybe TRBD1 (5 bases). In germline, CDR1 is MDHEN, CDR2 SYDVKM. The V gene lost 3 bases and the J gene lost 8 bases, with 16 bases spanning the gap. This CDR3 is built from 15 residues. Here the CDR3 DNA reads TGTGCCAGCAGTTTGGGTTTGGCAGGGAAAGAAAAACTGTTTTTT. Its protein product is CASSLGLAGKEKLFF.